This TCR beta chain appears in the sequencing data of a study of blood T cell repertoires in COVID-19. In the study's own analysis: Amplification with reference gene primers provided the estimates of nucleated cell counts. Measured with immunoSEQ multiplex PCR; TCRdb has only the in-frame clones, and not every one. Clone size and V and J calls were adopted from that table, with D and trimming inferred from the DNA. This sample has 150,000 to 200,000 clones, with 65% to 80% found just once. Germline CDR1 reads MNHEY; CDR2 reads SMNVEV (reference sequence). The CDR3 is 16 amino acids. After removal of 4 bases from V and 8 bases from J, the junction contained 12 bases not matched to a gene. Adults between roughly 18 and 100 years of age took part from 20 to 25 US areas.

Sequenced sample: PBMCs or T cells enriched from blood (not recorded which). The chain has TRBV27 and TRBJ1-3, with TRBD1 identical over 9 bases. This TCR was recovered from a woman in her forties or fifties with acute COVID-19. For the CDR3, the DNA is TGTGCCAGCAGTTCAGGAAACAGGGGGCTGGTGGACACCATATATTTT. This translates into CASSSGNRGLVDTIYF.